This TCR beta chain was sequenced for a study of regulatory T cells in long-lasting Graves disease. Stated time point: newly diagnosed GD, antithyroid drugs for less than 3 months. PBMC-extracted RNA yielded the TCR library. This CDR3 comprises 14 residues. Per the germline V gene, CDR1 is SEHNR and CDR2 is FQNEAQ (reference sequence). The ends lost 2 bases at V and 4 bases at J; junction bases unmatched: 1. Building of the TCR beta libraries involved iRepertoire HTBI primers and Arm-PCR of CDR3 regions. TCRdb used MiXCR to reprocess the multiplex PCR reads, holding one entry per CDR3 protein. Seen here are approximately 440,000 distinct CDR3 sequences, around 15% observed once, and the top ten hold 10% to 15%. These records were also assigned to another study, of T cells in Graves' hyperthyroidism and ophthalmopathy.

This clonotype was sampled from a man in his forties or fifties with Graves disease. The chain recombines TRBV7-9 with TRBJ2-2, with 7 bases fitting TRBD1. This sample comprised peripheral blood mononuclear cells (PBMCs), obtained at new diagnosis, from a patient treated with antithyroid drugs. CDR3: CASSLRDSTGELFF. The CDR3 DNA reads as TGTGCCAGCAGCTTACGGGACAGCACCGGGGAGCTGTTTTTT.